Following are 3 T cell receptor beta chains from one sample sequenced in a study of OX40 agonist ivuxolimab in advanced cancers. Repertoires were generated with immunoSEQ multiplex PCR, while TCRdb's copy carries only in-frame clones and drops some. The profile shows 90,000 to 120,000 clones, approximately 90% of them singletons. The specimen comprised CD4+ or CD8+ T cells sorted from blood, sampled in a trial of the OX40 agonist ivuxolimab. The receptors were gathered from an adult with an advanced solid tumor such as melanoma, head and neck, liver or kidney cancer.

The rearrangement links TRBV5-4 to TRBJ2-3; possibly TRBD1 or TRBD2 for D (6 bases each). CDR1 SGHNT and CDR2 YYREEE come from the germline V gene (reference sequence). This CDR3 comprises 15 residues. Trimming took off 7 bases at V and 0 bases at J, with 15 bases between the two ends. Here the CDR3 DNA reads TGTGCCAGCCACGGGGGACACCAGAGCACAGATACGCAGTATTTT. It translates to CASHGGHQSTDTQYF.

The chain's CDR3 is CASSGPTSGMYNEQFF. The CDR3 nucleotides read TGTGCCAGCAGTGGTCCGACTAGCGGGATGTACAATGAGCAGTTCTTC. The chain combines TRBV28 with TRBJ2-1, with TRBD2 identical over 11 bases. The CDR3 is made up of 16 amino acids. Trimming cost V 5 bases and J 4 bases; bases outside gene matches: 7. Germline V CDR1 and CDR2: MDHEN, SYDVKM.

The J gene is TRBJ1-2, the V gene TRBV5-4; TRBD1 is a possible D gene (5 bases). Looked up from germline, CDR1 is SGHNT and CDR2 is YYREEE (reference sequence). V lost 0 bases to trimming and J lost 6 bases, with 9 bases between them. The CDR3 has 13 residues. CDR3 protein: CASSLAGAHGYTF. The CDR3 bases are TGTGCCAGCAGCTTGGCCGGGGCTCATGGCTACACCTTC. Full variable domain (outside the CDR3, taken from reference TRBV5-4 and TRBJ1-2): ETGVTQSPTHLIKTRGQQVTLRCSSQSGHNTVSWYQQALGQGPQFIFQYYREEENGRGNFPPRFSGLQFPNYSSELNVNALELDDSALYLCASSLAGAHGYTFGSGTRLTVV.